These T cell receptor beta chains were read from a single sample in a study of T cell clonotyping in hematopoietic cell transplantation. Assay: immunoSEQ multiplex PCR; the TCRdb copy retains only in-frame clones and omits some. The table shows some 30,000 clones, with roughly 92% occurring only once. The sample consisted of PBMCs, taken 100 days after allogeneic stem cell transplant. The receptors originated from a female patient aged 50 to 60 who had an allogeneic stem cell transplant from a related donor, so the T cells may come from the graft donor. Some clones in this sample may be carry-over from other donors' samples. The CDR3 runs from the conserved cysteine through the conserved F or W. Each record gives: V gene, D gene, clone size, J gene, CDR3 DNA, CDR3 protein. The D gene is left open where the match is weak. A clone size is listed for some rows: how often the clone was seen (once, few, many), or a class if it is expanded.

v_call: TRBV19
d_call: NA
clone_size: NA
j_call: TRBJ2-3
cdr3_nt: TGTGCCAGTAGTTGGCGGGGCCCAGATACGCAGTATTTT
cdr3_aa: CASSWRGPDTQYF

v_call: TRBV6-5
d_call: NA
clone_size: NA
j_call: TRBJ2-3
cdr3_nt: TGTGCCAGCAATCGGGGGGCCGGCACAGATACGCAGTATTTT
cdr3_aa: CASNRGAGTDTQYF

v_call: TRBV4-3
d_call: TRBD1
clone_size: NA
j_call: TRBJ1-2
cdr3_nt: TGCGCCAGCAGCCAAGATGTGACAGGGGGCGGCTATGGCTACACCTTC
cdr3_aa: CASSQDVTGGGYGYTF

v_call: TRBV5-6
d_call: NA
clone_size: NA
j_call: TRBJ2-7
cdr3_nt: TGTGCCAGCAGCCCCTTCCCCCTCTCCCCGGAGGACCACGAGCAGTACTTC
cdr3_aa: CASSPFPLSPEDHEQYF

v_call: TRBV7-9
d_call: TRBD1
clone_size: NA
j_call: TRBJ1-2
cdr3_nt: TGTGCCAGCAGCTTATCTGGGACAGGCAAGAGGGGGCACTATGGCTACACCTTC
cdr3_aa: CASSLSGTGKRGHYGYTF

v_call: TRBV5-1
d_call: TRBD1
clone_size: NA
j_call: TRBJ2-2
cdr3_nt: TGCGCCAGCAGCTTGGGGGACAGGGCGGTCGGGGAGCTGTTTTTT
cdr3_aa: CASSLGDRAVGELFF

v_call: TRBV18
d_call: NA
clone_size: NA
j_call: TRBJ1-6
cdr3_nt: TGTGCCAGCTCAACCGGGGATTCACCCCTCCACTTT
cdr3_aa: CASSTGDSPLHF

v_call: TRBV7-9
d_call: NA
clone_size: NA
j_call: TRBJ2-2
cdr3_nt: TGTGCCAGCAGCTTATACGGGGGACCCGGGGAGCTGTTTTTT
cdr3_aa: CASSLYGGPGELFF

v_call: TRBV10-3
d_call: TRBD1
clone_size: NA
j_call: TRBJ1-1
cdr3_nt: TGTGCCATCAGGGGACGGTCCACCCAGGGGGACACTGAAGCTTTCTTT
cdr3_aa: CAIRGRSTQGDTEAFF

v_call: TRBV6-5
d_call: TRBD2
clone_size: NA
j_call: TRBJ2-3
cdr3_nt: TGTGCCAGTTCACGCGGGGGTCTCGACACAGATACGCAGTATTTT
cdr3_aa: CASSRGGLDTDTQYF

v_call: TRBV7-9
d_call: NA
clone_size: NA
j_call: TRBJ1-5
cdr3_nt: TGTGCCAGCAGCGAGGGCTCGTTTCAGCCCCAGCATTTT
cdr3_aa: CASSEGSFQPQHF

v_call: TRBV30
d_call: NA
clone_size: NA
j_call: TRBJ1-2
cdr3_nt: TGTGCCTGGAGTGATGGCCCAGGTGGCTACACCTTC
cdr3_aa: CAWSDGPGGYTF

v_call: TRBV5-6
d_call: TRBD1
clone_size: NA
j_call: TRBJ1-5
cdr3_nt: TGTGCCAGCAGCACGACAGGGCGCTTACGGCCCCAGCATTTT
cdr3_aa: CASSTTGRLRPQHF

v_call: TRBV19
d_call: NA
clone_size: once
j_call: TRBJ1-4
cdr3_nt: TGTGCCAGTAGTATAGGCCTGAGGACAGCTAATGAAAAACTGTTTTTT
cdr3_aa: CASSIGLRTANEKLFF

v_call: TRBV19
d_call: NA
clone_size: NA
j_call: TRBJ1-2
cdr3_nt: TGTGCCAGTAGTAGGAATAGGGGATCCTACTATGGCTACACCTTC
cdr3_aa: CASSRNRGSYYGYTF

v_call: TRBV7-8
d_call: NA
clone_size: NA
j_call: TRBJ2-3
cdr3_nt: TGTGCCAGCAGCTTAGGATGGGCGGGGAGTACTACAGATACGCAGTATTTT
cdr3_aa: CASSLGWAGSTTDTQYF

v_call: TRBV7-9
d_call: NA
clone_size: NA
j_call: TRBJ2-2
cdr3_nt: TGTGCCAGCACTGCAGCGGTCAGCCCTAACACCGGGGAGCTGTTTTTT
cdr3_aa: CASTAAVSPNTGELFF

v_call: TRBV6-4
d_call: NA
clone_size: NA
j_call: TRBJ2-7
cdr3_nt: TGTGCCAACGACCATTCCTACGAGCAGTACTTC
cdr3_aa: CANDHSYEQYF

v_call: TRBV27
d_call: NA
clone_size: NA
j_call: TRBJ1-5
cdr3_nt: TGTGCCAGCAGTTTGGAGGGCCCCTGGAGCAATCAGCCCCAGCATTTT
cdr3_aa: CASSLEGPWSNQPQHF

v_call: TRBV5-6
d_call: TRBD2
clone_size: NA
j_call: TRBJ2-7
cdr3_nt: TGTGCCAGCAGCACCTGGACTAGCGGGGGGTCCTACGAGCAGTACTTC
cdr3_aa: CASSTWTSGGSYEQYF

v_call: TRBV27
d_call: TRBD1
clone_size: once
j_call: TRBJ1-2
cdr3_nt: TGTGCCAGCAGTTCGCAGGGGGGAGGCTACACCTTC
cdr3_aa: CASSSQGGGYTF

v_call: TRBV4-2
d_call: NA
clone_size: NA
j_call: TRBJ2-7
cdr3_nt: TGTGCCAGCAGCCAAGATATAGGGGGGCGATACGAGCAGTACTTC
cdr3_aa: CASSQDIGGRYEQYF

v_call: TRBV9
d_call: TRBD1
clone_size: NA
j_call: TRBJ1-2
cdr3_nt: TGTGCCAGCAGCCCCGGGACAGGGGGATCCTATGGCTACACCTTC
cdr3_aa: CASSPGTGGSYGYTF

v_call: TRBV5-6
d_call: NA
clone_size: NA
j_call: TRBJ1-1
cdr3_nt: TGTGCCAGCAGCTTGGGGGTGAACACTGAAGCTTTCTTT
cdr3_aa: CASSLGVNTEAFF

v_call: TRBV7-3
d_call: NA
clone_size: NA
j_call: TRBJ2-7
cdr3_nt: TGTGCCAGCAGCTTAGCAAGGGGGGGAGAGCAGTACTTC
cdr3_aa: CASSLARGGEQYF

v_call: TRBV10-2
d_call: TRBD1
clone_size: NA
j_call: TRBJ1-2
cdr3_nt: TGCGCCAGCAGTGATCATCCCAGGGGGTCTTTACAAGGCTACACCTTC
cdr3_aa: CASSDHPRGSLQGYTF

v_call: TRBV9
d_call: TRBD1
clone_size: NA
j_call: TRBJ1-4
cdr3_nt: TGTGCCAGCAGCGTACGACCCGGGACAGGGGCGGTCGGTCGGGAAAAACTGTTTTTT
cdr3_aa: CASSVRPGTGAVGREKLFF

v_call: TRBV19
d_call: NA
clone_size: NA
j_call: TRBJ2-4
cdr3_nt: TGTGCCAGTCGCGGAGCATCTACCTCCATTCAGTACTTC
cdr3_aa: CASRGASTSIQYF

v_call: TRBV9
d_call: NA
clone_size: NA
j_call: TRBJ1-3
cdr3_nt: TGTGCCAGCAGCGCGTCAGGGAGGGAAAACACCATATATTTT
cdr3_aa: CASSASGRENTIYF

v_call: TRBV2
d_call: NA
clone_size: once
j_call: TRBJ1-2
cdr3_nt: TGTGCCAGCAGTGGCGGGCCGAACTATGGCTACACCTTC
cdr3_aa: CASSGGPNYGYTF

v_call: TRBV5-1
d_call: NA
clone_size: NA
j_call: TRBJ2-2
cdr3_nt: TGCGCCAGCAGCTTGGGACAGAGGAACACCGGGGAGCTGTTTTTT
cdr3_aa: CASSLGQRNTGELFF

v_call: TRBV29-1
d_call: NA
clone_size: NA
j_call: TRBJ1-1
cdr3_nt: TGCAGCGTACTACAGCAGGGGAACACTGAAGCTTTCTTT
cdr3_aa: CSVLQQGNTEAFF

v_call: TRBV19
d_call: TRBD1
clone_size: NA
j_call: TRBJ2-3
cdr3_nt: TGTGCCAGTAGTATGGGCTCGACAGGGGAGCCGGCCACGCAGTATTTT
cdr3_aa: CASSMGSTGEPATQYF

v_call: TRBV10-1
d_call: NA
clone_size: NA
j_call: TRBJ2-3
cdr3_nt: TGCGCCAGCAGTGACCACCTCAGGGGTACGCAGTATTTT
cdr3_aa: CASSDHLRGTQYF

v_call: TRBV7-2
d_call: NA
clone_size: NA
j_call: TRBJ2-7
cdr3_nt: TGTGCCAGCAGCTTAGTTCCCTTGCGTGACGAGCAGTACTTC
cdr3_aa: CASSLVPLRDEQYF

v_call: TRBV5-4
d_call: NA
clone_size: NA
j_call: TRBJ1-6
cdr3_nt: TGTGCCAGCAGCTTGGGGCAGGGGAATTCACCCCTCCACTTT
cdr3_aa: CASSLGQGNSPLHF

v_call: TRBV10-3
d_call: TRBD1
clone_size: NA
j_call: TRBJ2-7
cdr3_nt: TGTGCCATCGGCCGGGACAGGGGGTACGAGCAGTACTTC
cdr3_aa: CAIGRDRGYEQYF

v_call: TRBV2
d_call: NA
clone_size: NA
j_call: TRBJ1-2
cdr3_nt: TGTGCCAGCAGTGTTGGACAGATAGCTAACTATGGCTACACCTTC
cdr3_aa: CASSVGQIANYGYTF

v_call: TRBV19
d_call: TRBD1
clone_size: once
j_call: TRBJ2-7
cdr3_nt: TGTGCCAGTAGTATTGTGGCAGGGGGCAACGAGCAGTACTTC
cdr3_aa: CASSIVAGGNEQYF

v_call: TRBV21-1
d_call: NA
clone_size: NA
j_call: TRBJ1-1
cdr3_nt: TGTGCCAGCAGCAAAGTGGTGAGGGGGACTGAAGCTTTCTTT
cdr3_aa: CASSKVVRGTEAFF

v_call: TRBV30
d_call: NA
clone_size: NA
j_call: TRBJ1-4
cdr3_nt: TGTGCCTGTCAGCTTGAAAAACTGTTTTTT
cdr3_aa: CACQLEKLFF

v_call: TRBV6-6
d_call: TRBD1
clone_size: once
j_call: TRBJ1-2
cdr3_nt: TGTGCCAGCAGCCGGGACAGGGGCTATGGCTACACCTTC
cdr3_aa: CASSRDRGYGYTF

v_call: TRBV6-5
d_call: NA
clone_size: NA
j_call: TRBJ2-3
cdr3_nt: TGTGCCAGCAGTTACTTGGACAGTAGCACAGATACGCAGTATTTT
cdr3_aa: CASSYLDSSTDTQYF

v_call: TRBV27
d_call: NA
clone_size: once
j_call: TRBJ1-2
cdr3_nt: TGTGCCAGCAGCCCAGGCCGGGGGTATGGGTATGGCTACACCTTC
cdr3_aa: CASSPGRGYGYGYTF

v_call: TRBV2
d_call: NA
clone_size: once
j_call: TRBJ1-5
cdr3_nt: TGTGCCAGCAGTGAACGCTATAGCAATCAGCCCCAGCATTTT
cdr3_aa: CASSERYSNQPQHF

v_call: TRBV6-1
d_call: NA
clone_size: once
j_call: TRBJ1-2
cdr3_nt: TGTGCCAGCAGTGAAGGTCAGGGCCCGAACTATGGCTACACCTTC
cdr3_aa: CASSEGQGPNYGYTF

v_call: TRBV6-1
d_call: NA
clone_size: NA
j_call: TRBJ2-4
cdr3_nt: TGTGCCAGCAGTGACGGAGCACTAGCCAAAAACATTCAGTACTTC
cdr3_aa: CASSDGALAKNIQYF

v_call: TRBV5-1
d_call: NA
clone_size: NA
j_call: TRBJ1-2
cdr3_nt: TGCGCCAGCAGCTTGGTTGGGGGTTATGGCTACACCTTC
cdr3_aa: CASSLVGGYGYTF

v_call: TRBV19
d_call: NA
clone_size: NA
j_call: TRBJ1-2
cdr3_nt: TGTGCCAGTAGGCCCCCGGGGGCAGGGCTGGTAGGCTACACCTTC
cdr3_aa: CASRPPGAGLVGYTF

v_call: TRBV5-6
d_call: TRBD1
clone_size: NA
j_call: TRBJ2-3
cdr3_nt: TGTGCCAGCAGTACCGGACAGGGGCCCGATACGCAGTATTTT
cdr3_aa: CASSTGQGPDTQYF

v_call: TRBV2
d_call: TRBD1
clone_size: NA
j_call: TRBJ1-2
cdr3_nt: TGTGCCGGAAGGGGGGGACAGGGGTTGGGCGGCTACACCTTC
cdr3_aa: CAGRGGQGLGGYTF

v_call: TRBV25-1
d_call: NA
clone_size: NA
j_call: TRBJ1-2
cdr3_nt: TGTGCCAGCAGAACAGGAGCGTCAGATGGCTACACCTTC
cdr3_aa: CASRTGASDGYTF

v_call: TRBV4-1
d_call: TRBD1
clone_size: NA
j_call: TRBJ1-3
cdr3_nt: TGCGCCAGCAGCCATCGAGACAGGGTGAAGGCAAACACCATATATTTT
cdr3_aa: CASSHRDRVKANTIYF